This T cell receptor beta chain was sequenced for a study of blood T cells in healthy people across ages. Turning to the study itself: Template-switching capture recovered about one barcoded beta molecule per two T cells.

They isolated at least 7 million PBMCs from each sample. Looked up from germline, CDR1 is SGHVS and CDR2 is FNYEAQ. The CDR3 spans 13 residues. V was pared by 5 bases and J by 4 bases, with 12 bases between. This clonotype appeared a few times. Antigen unknown. A second PCR, run for roughly 7 to 12 cycles, used a sample-barcoded 5' primer plus a J-beta primer mix. Every individual sample yielded 2.5 million or more paired-end reads (each containing CDR3). TCRdb redid the calling of the 5' RACE reads with MiXCR, one entry per CDR3 protein. The repertoire holds approximately 730,000 distinct CDR3 sequences, with 40% to 65% as singletons. Study outcomes and limitations: The study found more naive CD4+ cells and higher diversity in long-lived than aged donors.

The TCR sequence derives from an elderly man in good health. The chain has TRBV7-6 and TRBJ2-7; unclear D gene. Sequencing was carried out using blood. In DNA, the CDR3 is TGTGCCAGCAGCCTCATTTTAGGATACGAGCAGTACTTC. It codes for CASSLILGYEQYF.